The clone carrying this TCR beta chain was detected only a few times. TCRdb re-analysed the RT-PCR reads in MiXCR, keeping a single row per CDR3 protein. Found here are 500,000 or so distinct CDR3 sequences, roughly 9.7% of them singletons; the top ten hold approximately 12%. This sample is drawn from a study of response to subunit inactivated influenza vaccine. This CDR3 contains 16 residues. Germline loops: CDR1 SGHTA, CDR2 FQGNSA. V gave up 5 bases and J gave up 6 bases; unmatched junction bases: 9. The sample was PBMCs from blood, taken 45 days after vaccination. The rearrangement links TRBV7-2 to TRBJ1-6; 8 positions agree with TRBD1. The sequence was obtained from a man aged 45-65 years who received an inactivated influenza vaccine. The CDR3 DNA reads as TGTGCCAGCAGCGACCGGGACAGGCTGATTAATTCACCCCTCCACTTT. Its translation is CASSDRDRLINSPLHF. Combining the CDR3 with reference TRBV7-2 and TRBJ1-6 gives the whole variable domain GAGVSQSPSNKVTEKGKDVELRCDPISGHTALYWYRQSLGQGLEFLIYFQGNSAPDKSGLPSDRFSAERTGGSVSTLTIQRTQQEDSAVYLCASSDRDRLINSPLHFGNGTRLTVT.